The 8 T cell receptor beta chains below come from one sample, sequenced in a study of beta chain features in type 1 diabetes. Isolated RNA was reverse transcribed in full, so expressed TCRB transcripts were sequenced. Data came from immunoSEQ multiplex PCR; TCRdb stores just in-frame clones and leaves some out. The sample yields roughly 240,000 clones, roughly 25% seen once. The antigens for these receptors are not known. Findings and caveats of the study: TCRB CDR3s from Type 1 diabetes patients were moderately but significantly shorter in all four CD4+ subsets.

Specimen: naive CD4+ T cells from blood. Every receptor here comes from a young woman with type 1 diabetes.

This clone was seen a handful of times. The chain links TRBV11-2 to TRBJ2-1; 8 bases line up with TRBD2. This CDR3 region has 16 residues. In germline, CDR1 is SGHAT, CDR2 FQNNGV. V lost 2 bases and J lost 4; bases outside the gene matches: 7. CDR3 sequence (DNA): TGTGCCAGCAGCTTAATAGCGGGGCGGAGATACAATGAGCAGTTCTTC. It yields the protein CASSLIAGRRYNEQFF.

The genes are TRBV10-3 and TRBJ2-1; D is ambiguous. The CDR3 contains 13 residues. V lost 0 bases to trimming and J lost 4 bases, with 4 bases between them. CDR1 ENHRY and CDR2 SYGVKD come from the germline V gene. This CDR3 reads CAISESYYNEQFF. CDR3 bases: TGTGCCATCAGTGAGTCTTATTACAATGAGCAGTTCTTC.

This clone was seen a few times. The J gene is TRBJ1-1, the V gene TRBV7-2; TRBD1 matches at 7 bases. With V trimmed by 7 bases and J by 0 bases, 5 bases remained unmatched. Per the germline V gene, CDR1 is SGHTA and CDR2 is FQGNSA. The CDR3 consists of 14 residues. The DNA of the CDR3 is TGTGCCAGCACCTGGGGACAGATGAACACTGAAGCTTTCTTT. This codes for CASTWGQMNTEAFF.

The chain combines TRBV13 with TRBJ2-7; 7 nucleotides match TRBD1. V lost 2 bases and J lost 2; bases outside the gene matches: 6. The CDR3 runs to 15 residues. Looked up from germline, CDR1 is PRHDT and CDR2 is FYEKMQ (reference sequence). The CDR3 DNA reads TGTGCCAGCAGCTTACGCCAGGGGGAAACCTACGAGCAGTACTTC. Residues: CASSLRQGETYEQYF.

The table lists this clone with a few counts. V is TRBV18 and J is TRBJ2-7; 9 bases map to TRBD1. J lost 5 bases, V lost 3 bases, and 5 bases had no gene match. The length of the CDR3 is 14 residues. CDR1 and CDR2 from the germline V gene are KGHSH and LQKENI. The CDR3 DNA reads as TGTGCCAGCTCACCCGGGACAGGGATTAACGAGCAGTACTTC. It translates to CASSPGTGINEQYF.

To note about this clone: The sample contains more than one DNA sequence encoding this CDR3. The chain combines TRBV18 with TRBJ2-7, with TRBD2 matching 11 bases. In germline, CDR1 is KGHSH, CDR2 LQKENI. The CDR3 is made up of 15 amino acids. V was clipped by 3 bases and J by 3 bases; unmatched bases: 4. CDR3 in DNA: TGTGCCAGCTCACCTCCGGGACTAGCGGACTACGAGCAGTACTTC. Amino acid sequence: CASSPPGLADYEQYF.

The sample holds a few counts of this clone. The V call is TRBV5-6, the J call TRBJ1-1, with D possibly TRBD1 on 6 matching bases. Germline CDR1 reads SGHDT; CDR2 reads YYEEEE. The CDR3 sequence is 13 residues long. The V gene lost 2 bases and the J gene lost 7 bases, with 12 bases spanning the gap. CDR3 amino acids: CASSFSGQIEAFF. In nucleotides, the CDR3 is TGTGCCAGCAGCTTCTCGGGACAAATTGAAGCTTTCTTT.

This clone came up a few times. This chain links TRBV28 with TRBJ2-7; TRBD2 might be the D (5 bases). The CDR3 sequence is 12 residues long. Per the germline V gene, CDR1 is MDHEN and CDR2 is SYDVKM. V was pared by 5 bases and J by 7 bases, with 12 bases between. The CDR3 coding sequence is TGTGCCAGCAGTCCGACGGGGAGAGAGCAGTACTTC. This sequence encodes CASSPTGREQYF.